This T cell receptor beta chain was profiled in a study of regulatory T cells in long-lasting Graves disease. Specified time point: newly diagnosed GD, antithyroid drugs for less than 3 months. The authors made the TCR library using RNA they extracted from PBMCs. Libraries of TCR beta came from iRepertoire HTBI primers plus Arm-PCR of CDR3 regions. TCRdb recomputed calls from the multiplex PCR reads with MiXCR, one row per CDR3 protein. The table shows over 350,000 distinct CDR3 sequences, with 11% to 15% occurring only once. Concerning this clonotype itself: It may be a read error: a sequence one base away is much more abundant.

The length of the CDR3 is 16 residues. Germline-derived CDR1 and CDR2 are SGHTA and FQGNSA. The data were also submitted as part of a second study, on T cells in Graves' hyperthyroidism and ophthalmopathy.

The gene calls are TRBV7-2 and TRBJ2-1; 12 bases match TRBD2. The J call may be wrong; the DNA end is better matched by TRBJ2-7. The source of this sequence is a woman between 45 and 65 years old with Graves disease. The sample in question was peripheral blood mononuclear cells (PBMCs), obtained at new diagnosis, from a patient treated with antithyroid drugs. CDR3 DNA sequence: TGTGCCAGCAGACAACGTGGGACTAGCGGGCAAAGTAAGCAGTACTTC. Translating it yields CASRQRGTSGQSKQYF.